The 11 T cell receptor beta chains listed next were all sequenced from one sample in a study of radiotherapy plus CTLA-4 blockade in lung cancer. Only in-frame clones appear in the TCRdb table, and some are missing; sequencing was by immunoSEQ multiplex PCR. The data show roughly 63,000 clones, with 72% seen just once and about 8% held by the top ten. Source: peripheral blood, taken from a patient treated with radiotherapy plus ipilimumab. All receptors come from a human donor with non-small cell lung cancer whose response to radiotherapy plus ipilimumab could not be evaluated.

This chain joins TRBV5-1 and TRBJ2-5; 7 nucleotides agree with TRBD2. The germline V gene has CDR1 SGHRS and CDR2 YFSETQ. This CDR3 comprises 15 residues. The trim removed 4 bases at V and 5 bases at J, leaving 11 bases unmatched. The CDR3: CASSRGEAELETQYF. In DNA form, the CDR3 reads TGCGCCAGCAGCCGGGGGGAGGCCGAATTGGAGACCCAGTACTTC. Drawing the rest from reference TRBV5-1 and TRBJ2-5, the complete variable domain is KAGVTQTPRYLIKTRGQQVTLSCSPISGHRSVSWYQQTPGQGLQFLFEYFSETQRNKGNFPGRFSGRQFSNSRSEMNVSTLELGDSALYLCASSRGEAELETQYFGPGTRLLVL.

The rearrangement uses TRBV12-5 and TRBJ2-2; TRBD1 might be the D (6 bases). The germline gives CDR1 LGHNT, CDR2 FRNRAP. The V end lost 7 bases, the J end lost 1 base, and 16 bases lay between the germline ends. The CDR3 loop spans 16 amino acids. Here the CDR3 reads CASVTQDRKNTGELFF. As DNA, the CDR3 is TGTGCTAGTGTCACCCAGGACAGAAAGAACACCGGGGAGCTGTTTTTT. Full variable domain (rest looked up from reference TRBV12-5 and TRBJ2-2): DARVTQTPRHKVTEMGQEVTMRCQPILGHNTVFWYRQTMMQGLELLAYFRNRAPLDDSGMPKDRFSAEMPDATLATLKIQPSEPRDSAVYFCASVTQDRKNTGELFFGEGSRLTVL.

This chain connects TRBV18 to TRBJ1-4; D is uncertain. The germline V gene encodes CDR1 KGHSH and CDR2 LQKENI. CDR3 length equals 14 residues. V lost 6 bases to trimming and J lost 2 bases, with 10 bases between them. The CDR3 region is CASSKSETNEKLFF. In DNA, the CDR3 is TGTGCCAGCTCCAAAAGCGAGACTAATGAAAAACTGTTTTTT. Looking up the rest from reference TRBV18 and TRBJ1-4 gives the full variable domain: NAGVMQNPRHLVRRRGQEARLRCSPMKGHSHVYWYRQLPEEGLKFMVYLQKENIIDESGMPKERFSAEFPKEGPSILRIQQVVRGDSAAYFCASSKSETNEKLFFGSGTQLSVL.

The chain employs TRBV6-5 and TRBJ1-6; no clear D gene. From germline, CDR1 is MNHEY and CDR2 SVGAGI. The V and J ends lost 5 bases and 3 bases respectively, with 8 bases between them. There are 14 residues in the CDR3. The CDR3 coding sequence is TGTGCCAGCAGTGACGGGATCTATAATTCACCCCTCCACTTT. Its protein is CASSDGIYNSPLHF.

The V gene is TRBV9, the J gene TRBJ2-1; 7 bases agree with TRBD1. Germline values: CDR1 SGDLS, CDR2 YYNGEE. The CDR3 runs 15 residues. The V and J ends lost 3 bases and 5 bases, in that order; junction bases with no gene match: 8. CDR3 residues: CASSGHDRANNEQFF. CDR3 in DNA: TGTGCCAGCAGCGGCCATGACAGGGCTAACAATGAGCAGTTCTTC.

The chain recombines TRBV2 with TRBJ2-3; D is uncertain. V was shortened by 1 base and J by 6 bases, with 5 bases between the two germline ends. The germline gives CDR1 SNHLY, CDR2 FYNNEI. This CDR3 is built from 12 residues. Here the CDR3 reads CASSEDLDTQYF. The CDR3 bases are TGTGCCAGCAGTGAAGATCTGGATACGCAGTATTTT.

The chain employs TRBV7-2 and TRBJ2-7; 10 positions match TRBD2. Germline loops: CDR1 SGHTA, CDR2 FQGNSA. V lost 5 bases and J lost 5; bases outside the gene matches: 9. This CDR3 is built from 15 residues. The CDR3 bases are TGTGCCAGCAGCCCAAGCGGCCTAGCGGGAGACGAGCAGTACTTC. It is translated as CASSPSGLAGDEQYF.

This clone was recorded only once. The J gene is TRBJ1-1, the V gene TRBV5-1, with TRBD1 as a possible D gene (5 bases). The length of the CDR3 is 13 residues. CDR1 SGHRS and CDR2 YFSETQ come from the germline V gene. V was clipped by 0 bases and J by 3 bases, with 6 bases between them. CDR3 sequence (DNA): TGCGCCAGCAGCTTGGAACAGGACACTGAAGCTTTCTTT. This encodes CASSLEQDTEAFF. Supplemented by reference TRBV5-1 and TRBJ1-1, the full variable domain reads KAGVTQTPRYLIKTRGQQVTLSCSPISGHRSVSWYQQTPGQGLQFLFEYFSETQRNKGNFPGRFSGRQFSNSRSEMNVSTLELGDSALYLCASSLEQDTEAFFGQGTRLTVV.

V usage is TRBV7-2 and J usage is TRBJ2-7; 7 bases map to TRBD1. The germline V gene has CDR1 SGHTA and CDR2 FQGNSA. The CDR3 contains 16 residues. The V and J ends lost 5 bases and 0 bases, in that order; junction bases with no gene match: 10. DNA for the CDR3: TGTGCCAGCAGCGCCGGGTCGACAGGGTTCTCCTACGAGCAGTACTTC. It is translated as CASSAGSTGFSYEQYF. Full variable domain (outside the CDR3, taken from reference TRBV7-2 and TRBJ2-7): GAGVSQSPSNKVTEKGKDVELRCDPISGHTALYWYRQSLGQGLEFLIYFQGNSAPDKSGLPSDRFSAERTGGSVSTLTIQRTQQEDSAVYLCASSAGSTGFSYEQYFGPGTRLTVT.

The V gene is TRBV18, the J gene TRBJ2-3, with 8 bases fitting TRBD2. Looked up from germline, CDR1 is KGHSH and CDR2 is LQKENI. V trimming: 0 bases; J trimming: 3 bases; junction bases outside the gene matches: 5. This CDR3 is 16 amino acids long. In DNA, the CDR3 is TGTGCCAGCTCACCACCGGAGCGGGAGACGACAGATACGCAGTATTTT. This encodes CASSPPERETTDTQYF.

The rearrangement joins TRBV7-9 to TRBJ2-3, with no clear D. The V end lost 1 base, the J end lost 3 bases, and 11 bases lay between the germline ends. The CDR3 consists of 15 residues. Germline CDR1 is SEHNR and CDR2 is FQNEAQ (reference sequence). CDR3 nucleotides: TGTGCCAGCAGCTTAGTATCAGCCGGGACAGATACGCAGTATTTT. Translating it yields CASSLVSAGTDTQYF. Full variable domain (outside the CDR3, taken from reference TRBV7-9 and TRBJ2-3): DTGVSQNPRHKITKRGQNVTFRCDPISEHNRLYWYRQTLGQGPEFLTYFQNEAQLEKSRLLSDRFSAERPKGSFSTLEIQRTEQGDSAMYLCASSLVSAGTDTQYFGPGTRLTVL.